The rows below give T cell receptor beta chains drawn from one sample of a study of blood T cell repertoires in COVID-19. TCRdb's table, derived via immunoSEQ multiplex PCR, lists solely in-frame clones and lacks some. This table holds approximately 250,000 clones, approximately 88% found once. Sample: peripheral blood. The receptors derive from a woman in her seventies with COVID-19, enrolled during active disease. Each CDR3 is given with its conserved first and last residue. D genes are given only for firm matches. Only some rows state a clone size, as once, few, many or a class for expanded clones.

V gene	J gene	clone size	D gene	CDR3 DNA	CDR3 protein
TRBV5-8	TRBJ2-1	.	TRBD2	TGTGCCAGCACCGGACTAGCGGGAGCGGTTGAGCAGTTCTTC	CASTGLAGAVEQFF
TRBV19	TRBJ1-2	.	TRBD1	TGTGCCAGTAGTATTGACAGGGGAAGTGGCTACACCTTC	CASSIDRGSGYTF
TRBV10-1	TRBJ1-5	few	.	TGCGCCAGCAGCCAAGAGCACAGGGTCGTAGGCAATCAGCCCCAGCATTTT	CASSQEHRVVGNQPQHF
TRBV28	TRBJ2-7	few	TRBD1	TGTGCCAGCACCGGGACAGGGAATTTTTACGAGCAGTACTTC	CASTGTGNFYEQYF
TRBV6-5	TRBJ1-1	once	.	TGTGCCAGCAGTTATAACCAGGCTGAAGCTTTCTTT	CASSYNQAEAFF
TRBV2	TRBJ1-5	few	.	TGTGCCAGCAGCCAGGGTTCTAGCAATCAGCCCCAGCATTTT	CASSQGSSNQPQHF
TRBV6-5	TRBJ2-7	.	TRBD1	TGTGCCAGCAGTTACGGACCTCTCAGCAGGGGGTGGGAGCAGTACTTC	CASSYGPLSRGWEQYF
TRBV28	TRBJ1-6	.	.	TGTGCCAGCAGTTCCCCCGGGACACCTTATAATTCACCCCTCCACTTT	CASSSPGTPYNSPLHF
TRBV24-1	TRBJ2-5	.	TRBD2	TGTGCCACCAGTCTCGGCGGGAGGGCCGAGACCCAGTACTTC	CATSLGGRAETQYF
TRBV3-1/TRBV3-2	TRBJ2-2	.	TRBD2	TGTGCCAGCAGCCAACTAGCGGACGGCACCGGGGAGCTGTTTTTT	CASSQLADGTGELFF
TRBV29-1	TRBJ2-7	.	.	TGCAGCGTTGAAGTAGTGAGGTACGAGCAGTACTTC	CSVEVVRYEQYF
TRBV5-1	TRBJ1-2	few	TRBD1	TGCGCCAGCAGCAAAGGACAGGGAGACTATGGCTACACCTTC	CASSKGQGDYGYTF
TRBV18	TRBJ1-5	few	.	TGTGCCAGCTCACCAGGGGCTCAACAGCCCCAGCATTTT	CASSPGAQQPQHF
TRBV19	TRBJ1-1	few	TRBD1	TGTGCCAGTAGTATCGTGCCAGGGGGCACTGAAGCTTTCTTT	CASSIVPGGTEAFF